This T cell receptor (beta chain) comes out of a study of a mutant IDH1 vaccine in newly diagnosed glioma. This table comes from immunoSEQ multiplex PCR, and its TCRdb copy is limited to in-frame clones, with some not included. The sample yields some 50,000 clones, roughly 84% seen once. Trimming removed 2 bases from V and 0 bases from J, with 11 bases in between. From germline, CDR1 is MNHNS and CDR2 SASEGT. The CDR3 runs 16 residues. Time point of the sample: week 47, end of study. The vaccine gave 300 ug of a 20-mer mutant IDH1 peptide subcutaneously per dose. Concerning this clone: No antigen is known for it.

This chain links TRBV6-1 with TRBJ2-1; TRBD2 might be the D (5 bases). This sequence originates from a woman in her 30s with glioma. Some clones in this sample may be carry-over from other donors' samples. The material sequenced was PBMCs, taken from a glioma patient whose treatment included an IDH1 peptide vaccine. This chain's CDR3 is CASSELDSSSYNEQFF. The CDR3 DNA sequence: TGTGCCAGCAGTGAACTGGACTCCAGCTCCTACAATGAGCAGTTCTTC.